What follows is one T cell receptor (beta chain) and its context. The CDR3 has 15 amino acids. Germline V gene data show CDR1 as MNHEY and CDR2 as SMNVEV (reference sequence). The V gene end was trimmed by 5 bases and the J gene end by 7 bases; junction bases not matched to a gene: 6. This specimen comes from a study of siplizumab effects on memory and regulatory T cells. The protocol was immunoSEQ multiplex PCR, while the TCRdb copy is restricted to in-frame clones and leaves out a portion. This table holds 70,000 to 95,000 clones, 96% found once. The chain uses TRBV27 and TRBJ1-6; 9 nucleotides agree with TRBD1. The sequenced sample was naive CD4+ T cells sorted from blood. The sequence was collected from a human donor in good health. The CDR3 loop reads CASSPGTGLNSPLHF. The CDR3 nucleotides are TGTGCCAGCAGTCCCGGGACAGGGCTAAATTCACCCCTCCACTTT.